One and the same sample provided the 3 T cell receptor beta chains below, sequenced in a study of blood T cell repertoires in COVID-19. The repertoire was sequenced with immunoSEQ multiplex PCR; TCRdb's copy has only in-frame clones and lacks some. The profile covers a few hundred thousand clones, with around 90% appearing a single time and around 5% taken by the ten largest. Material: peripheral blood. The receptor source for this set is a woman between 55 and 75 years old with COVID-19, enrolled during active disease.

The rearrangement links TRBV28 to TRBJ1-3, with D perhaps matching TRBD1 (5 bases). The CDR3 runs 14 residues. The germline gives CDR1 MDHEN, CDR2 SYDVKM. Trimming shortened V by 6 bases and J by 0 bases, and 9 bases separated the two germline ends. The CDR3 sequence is CASSTTVSGNTIYF. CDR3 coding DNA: TGTGCCAGCAGCACGACAGTCTCTGGAAACACCATATATTTT.

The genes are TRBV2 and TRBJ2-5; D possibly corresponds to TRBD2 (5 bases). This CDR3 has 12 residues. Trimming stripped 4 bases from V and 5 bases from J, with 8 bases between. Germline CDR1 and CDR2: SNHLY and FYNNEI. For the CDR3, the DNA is TGTGCCAGCAGTGGGGAGATGGAGACCCAGTACTTC. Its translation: CASSGEMETQYF. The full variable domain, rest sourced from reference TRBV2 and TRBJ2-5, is EPEVTQTPSHQVTQMGQEVILRCVPISNHLYFYWYRQILGQKVEFLVSFYNNEISEKSEIFDDQFSVERPDGSNFTLKIRSTKLEDSAMYFCASSGEMETQYFGPGTRLLVL.

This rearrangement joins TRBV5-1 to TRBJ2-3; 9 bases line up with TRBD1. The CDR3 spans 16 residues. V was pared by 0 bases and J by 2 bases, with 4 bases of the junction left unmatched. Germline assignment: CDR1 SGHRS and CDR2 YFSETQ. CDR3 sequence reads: CASSLGTGANTDTQYF. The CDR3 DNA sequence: TGCGCCAGCAGCTTGGGGACAGGGGCAAACACAGATACGCAGTATTTT. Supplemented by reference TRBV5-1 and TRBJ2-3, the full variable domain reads KAGVTQTPRYLIKTRGQQVTLSCSPISGHRSVSWYQQTPGQGLQFLFEYFSETQRNKGNFPGRFSGRQFSNSRSEMNVSTLELGDSALYLCASSLGTGANTDTQYFGPGTRLTVL.